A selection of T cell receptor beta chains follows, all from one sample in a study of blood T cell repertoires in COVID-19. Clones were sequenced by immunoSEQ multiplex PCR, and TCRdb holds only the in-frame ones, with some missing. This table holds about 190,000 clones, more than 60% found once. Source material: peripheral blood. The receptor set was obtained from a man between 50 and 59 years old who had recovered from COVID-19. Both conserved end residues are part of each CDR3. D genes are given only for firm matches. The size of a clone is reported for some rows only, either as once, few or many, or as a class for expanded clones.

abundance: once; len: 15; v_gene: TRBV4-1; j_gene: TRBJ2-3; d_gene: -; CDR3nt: TGCGCCAGCAGCCAAGTATCCTCTAGCACAGATACGCAGTATTTT; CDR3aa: CASSQVSSSTDTQYF
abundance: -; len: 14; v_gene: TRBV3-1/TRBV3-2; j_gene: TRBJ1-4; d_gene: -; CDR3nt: TGTGCCAGCAGCCTCCAAAGGGGCAATGAAAAACTGTTTTTT; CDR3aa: CASSLQRGNEKLFF
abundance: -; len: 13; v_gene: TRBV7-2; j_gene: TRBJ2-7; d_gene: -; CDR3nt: TGTGCCAGCAGCTTATCACGGGACTACGAGCAGTACTTC; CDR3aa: CASSLSRDYEQYF
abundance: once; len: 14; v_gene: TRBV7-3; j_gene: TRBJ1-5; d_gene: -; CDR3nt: TGTGCCAGCAGCCGGGGGGGGCTATGTCAGCCCCAGCATTTT; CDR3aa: CASSRGGLCQPQHF
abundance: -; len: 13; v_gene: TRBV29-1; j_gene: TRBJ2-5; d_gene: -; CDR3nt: TGCAGCGCGGCCTCGCGGGACAGAGAGACCCAGTACTTC; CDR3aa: CSAASRDRETQYF
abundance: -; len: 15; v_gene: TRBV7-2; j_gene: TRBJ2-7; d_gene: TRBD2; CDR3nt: TGTGCCAGCACCCTCCTATCCCGGGACTACCGCGAGCAGTACTTC; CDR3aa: CASTLLSRDYREQYF
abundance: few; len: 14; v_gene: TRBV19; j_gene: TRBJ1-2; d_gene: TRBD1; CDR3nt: TGTGCCAGTAGTACACAACAGGGGGCCTATGGCTACACCTTC; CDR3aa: CASSTQQGAYGYTF
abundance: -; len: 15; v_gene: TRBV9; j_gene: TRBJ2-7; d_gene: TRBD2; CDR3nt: TGTGCCAGCAGCCCCCGACTAGCGGGAGAGTACGAGCAGTACTTC; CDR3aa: CASSPRLAGEYEQYF
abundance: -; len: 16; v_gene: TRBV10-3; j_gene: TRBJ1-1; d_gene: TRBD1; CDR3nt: TGTGCCATCAGTGAGTCGACGGGGACAGGGTATATTGAAGCTTTCTTT; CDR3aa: CAISESTGTGYIEAFF
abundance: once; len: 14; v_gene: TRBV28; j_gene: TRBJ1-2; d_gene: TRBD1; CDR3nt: TGTGCCAGCACCGTGACAGGGGTCGGCTATGGCTACACCTTC; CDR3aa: CASTVTGVGYGYTF
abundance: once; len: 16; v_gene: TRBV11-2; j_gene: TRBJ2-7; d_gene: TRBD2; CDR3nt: TGTGCCAGCAGCTCCTATAGCGGGTTAAGCTCCTACGAGCAGTACTTC; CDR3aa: CASSSYSGLSSYEQYF
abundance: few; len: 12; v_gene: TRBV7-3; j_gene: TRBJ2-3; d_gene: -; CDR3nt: TGTGCCAGCAGCTTTAAAGAGGATACGCAGTATTTT; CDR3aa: CASSFKEDTQYF
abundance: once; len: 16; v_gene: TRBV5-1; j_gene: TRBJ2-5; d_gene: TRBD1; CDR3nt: TGCGCCAGCAGCTCGGACCCGGGACAGGGGACGGAGACCCAGTACTTC; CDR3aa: CASSSDPGQGTETQYF
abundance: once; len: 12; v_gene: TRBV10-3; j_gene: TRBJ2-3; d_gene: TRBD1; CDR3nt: TGTGCCATCAGGACAGGGGCAGATACGCAGTATTTT; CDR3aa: CAIRTGADTQYF
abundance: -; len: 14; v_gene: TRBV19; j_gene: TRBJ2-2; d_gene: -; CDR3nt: TGTGCCACCCACGGCGGGATGTACACCGGGGAGCTGTTTTTT; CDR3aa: CATHGGMYTGELFF
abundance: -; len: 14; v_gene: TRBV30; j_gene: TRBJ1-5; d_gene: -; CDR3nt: TGTGCCTGGAGTCCAGGACAACTAATTCAGCCCCAGCATTTT; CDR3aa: CAWSPGQLIQPQHF
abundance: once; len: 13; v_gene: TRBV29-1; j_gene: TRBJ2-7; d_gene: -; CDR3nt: TGCAGCGTTGATGGAGGAGGGGGGGACGAGCAGTACTTC; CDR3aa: CSVDGGGGDEQYF
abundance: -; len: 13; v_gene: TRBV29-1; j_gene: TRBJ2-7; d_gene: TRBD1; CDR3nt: TGCAGCGCCAACTCGGACAGGGGCCACGAGCAGTACTTC; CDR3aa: CSANSDRGHEQYF
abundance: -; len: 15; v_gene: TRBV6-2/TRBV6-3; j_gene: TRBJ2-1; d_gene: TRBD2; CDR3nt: TGTGCCAGCAGTAAAAGCACTAGCGGGACGAATGAGCAGTTCTTC; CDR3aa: CASSKSTSGTNEQFF
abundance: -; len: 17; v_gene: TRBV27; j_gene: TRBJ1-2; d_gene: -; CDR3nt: TGTGCCAGCAGTTTAGTGGGGGGAGGAAAAGTTAACTATGGCTACACCTTC; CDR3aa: CASSLVGGGKVNYGYTF
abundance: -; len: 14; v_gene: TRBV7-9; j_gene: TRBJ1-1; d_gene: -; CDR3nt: TGTGCCAGCAGCTTTCTCGGGGGGGATACTGAAGCTTTCTTT; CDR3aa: CASSFLGGDTEAFF
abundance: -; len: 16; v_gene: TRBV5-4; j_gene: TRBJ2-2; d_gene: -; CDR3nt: TGTGCCAGCAGCTTTAGTTCTGGGAGGCGAACCGGGGAGCTGTTTTTT; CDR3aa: CASSFSSGRRTGELFF
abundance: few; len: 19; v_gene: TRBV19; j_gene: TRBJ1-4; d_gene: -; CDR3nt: TGTGCCAGTAGTATACTCTTTGGGTTACCGACTTCAACTAATGAAAAACTGTTTTTT; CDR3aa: CASSILFGLPTSTNEKLFF
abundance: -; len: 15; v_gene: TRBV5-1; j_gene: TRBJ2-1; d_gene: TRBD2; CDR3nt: TGCGCCAGCAGCTTGGTGCGCGGGAGGGCCGATGAGCAGTTCTTC; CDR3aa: CASSLVRGRADEQFF
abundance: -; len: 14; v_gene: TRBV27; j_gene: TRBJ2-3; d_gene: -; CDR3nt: TGTGCCAGCAGTTTGCGGGGAGCTGGGGATACGCAGTATTTT; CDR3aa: CASSLRGAGDTQYF
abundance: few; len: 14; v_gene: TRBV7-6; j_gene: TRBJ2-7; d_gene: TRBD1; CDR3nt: TGTGCCAGCAGCAACTTCGGGACAGCCTACGAGCAGTACTTC; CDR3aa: CASSNFGTAYEQYF
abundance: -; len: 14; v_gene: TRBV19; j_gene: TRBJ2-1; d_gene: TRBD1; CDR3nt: TGTGCCAGTAGTGATTCAGGGGGCTACAATGAGCAGTTCTTC; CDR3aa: CASSDSGGYNEQFF
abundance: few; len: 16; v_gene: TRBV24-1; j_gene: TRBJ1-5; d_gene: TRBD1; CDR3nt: TGTGCCACCAGTGATCGGGGGACAGATAGCAATCAGCCCCAGCATTTT; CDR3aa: CATSDRGTDSNQPQHF